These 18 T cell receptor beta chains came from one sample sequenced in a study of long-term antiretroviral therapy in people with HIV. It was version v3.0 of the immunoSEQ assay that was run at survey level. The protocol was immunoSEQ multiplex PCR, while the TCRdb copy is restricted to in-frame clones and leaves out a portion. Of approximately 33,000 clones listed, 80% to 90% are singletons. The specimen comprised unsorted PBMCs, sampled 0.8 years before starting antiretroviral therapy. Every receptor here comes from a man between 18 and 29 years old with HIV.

CDR3 region: CASSYRVSWPDTQYF. In nucleotides, the CDR3 is TGTGCCAGCAGTTACAGGGTTAGTTGGCCAGATACGCAGTATTTT. This chain uses TRBV6-5 with TRBJ2-3; D ambiguous. Trimming took off 2 bases at V and 4 bases at J, with 13 bases between the two ends. This CDR3 contains 15 residues. Per germline, CDR1 MNHEY and CDR2 SVGAGI.

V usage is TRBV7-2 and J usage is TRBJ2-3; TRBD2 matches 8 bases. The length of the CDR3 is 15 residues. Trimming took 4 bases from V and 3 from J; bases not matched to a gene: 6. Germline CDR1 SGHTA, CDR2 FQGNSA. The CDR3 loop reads CASSWTGGRTDTQYF. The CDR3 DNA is TGTGCCAGCAGCTGGACGGGGGGGAGAACAGATACGCAGTATTTT.

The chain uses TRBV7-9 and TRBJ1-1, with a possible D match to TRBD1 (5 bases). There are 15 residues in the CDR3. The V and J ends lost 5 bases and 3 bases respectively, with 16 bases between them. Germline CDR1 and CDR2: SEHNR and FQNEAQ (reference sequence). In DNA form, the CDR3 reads TGTGCCAGCAGCCCCCAGGGAGGGATGCACACTGAAGCTTTCTTT. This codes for CASSPQGGMHTEAFF.

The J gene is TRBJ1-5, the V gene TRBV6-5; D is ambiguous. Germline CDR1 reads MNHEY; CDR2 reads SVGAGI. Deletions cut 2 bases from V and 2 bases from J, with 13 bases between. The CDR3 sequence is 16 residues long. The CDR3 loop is CASSYGPPEGNQPQHF. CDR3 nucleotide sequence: TGTGCCAGCAGTTACGGTCCGCCGGAGGGCAATCAGCCCCAGCATTTT.

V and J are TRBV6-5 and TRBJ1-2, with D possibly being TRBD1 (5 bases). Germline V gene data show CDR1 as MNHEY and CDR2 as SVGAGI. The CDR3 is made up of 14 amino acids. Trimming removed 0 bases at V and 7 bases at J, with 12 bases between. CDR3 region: CASSYSRGERGYTF. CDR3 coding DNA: TGTGCCAGCAGTTACTCGAGAGGGGAACGTGGCTACACCTTC.

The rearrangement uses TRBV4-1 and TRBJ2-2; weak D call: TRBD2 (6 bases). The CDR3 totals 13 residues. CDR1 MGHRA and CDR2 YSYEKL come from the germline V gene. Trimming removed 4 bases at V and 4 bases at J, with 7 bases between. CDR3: CASSREATGELFF. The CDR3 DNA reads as TGCGCCAGCAGCCGGGAGGCCACCGGGGAGCTGTTTTTT.

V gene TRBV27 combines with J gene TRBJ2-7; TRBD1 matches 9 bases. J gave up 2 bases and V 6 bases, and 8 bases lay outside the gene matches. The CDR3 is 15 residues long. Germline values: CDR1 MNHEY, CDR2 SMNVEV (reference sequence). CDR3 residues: CASSLHRDRAYEQYF. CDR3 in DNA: TGTGCCAGCAGCCTACACCGGGACAGGGCCTACGAGCAGTACTTC.

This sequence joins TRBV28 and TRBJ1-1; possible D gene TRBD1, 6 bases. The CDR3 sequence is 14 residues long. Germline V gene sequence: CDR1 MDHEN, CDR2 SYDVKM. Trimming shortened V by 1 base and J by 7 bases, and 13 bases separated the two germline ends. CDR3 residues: CASSLSYRVDEAFF. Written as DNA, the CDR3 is TGTGCCAGCAGTTTATCATACAGGGTGGATGAAGCTTTCTTT. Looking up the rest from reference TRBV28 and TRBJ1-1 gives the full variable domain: DVKVTQSSRYLVKRTGEKVFLECVQDMDHENMFWYRQDPGLGLRLIYFSYDVKMKEKGDIPEGYSVSREKKERFSLILESASTNQTSMYLCASSLSYRVDEAFFGQGTRLTVV.

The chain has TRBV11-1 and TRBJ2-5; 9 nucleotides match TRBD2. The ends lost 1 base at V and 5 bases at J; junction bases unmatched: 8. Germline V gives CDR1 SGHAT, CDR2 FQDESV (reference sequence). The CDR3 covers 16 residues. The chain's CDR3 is CASSLGGGGALETQYF. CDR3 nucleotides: TGTGCCAGCAGCTTAGGGGGCGGGGGGGCTCTGGAGACCCAGTACTTC.

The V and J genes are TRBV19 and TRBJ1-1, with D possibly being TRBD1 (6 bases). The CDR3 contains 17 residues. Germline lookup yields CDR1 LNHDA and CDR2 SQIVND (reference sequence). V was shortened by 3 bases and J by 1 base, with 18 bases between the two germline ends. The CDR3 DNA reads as TGTGCCAGTAGTATGTGGGGCAGGGGCGGAGGGAACACTGAAGCTTTCTTT. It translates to CASSMWGRGGGNTEAFF.

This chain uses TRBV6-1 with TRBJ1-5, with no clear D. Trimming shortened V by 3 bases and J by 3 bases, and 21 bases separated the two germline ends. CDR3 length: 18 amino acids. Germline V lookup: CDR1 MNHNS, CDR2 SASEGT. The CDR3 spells CASSEVGDIGVLNQPQHF. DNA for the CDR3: TGTGCCAGCAGTGAGGTCGGAGATATCGGGGTTCTCAATCAGCCCCAGCATTTT.

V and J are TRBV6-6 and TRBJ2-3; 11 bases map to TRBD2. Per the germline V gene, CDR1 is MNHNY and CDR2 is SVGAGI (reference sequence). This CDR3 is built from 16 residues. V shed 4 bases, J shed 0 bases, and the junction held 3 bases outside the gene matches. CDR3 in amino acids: CASSSSGGSSTDTQYF. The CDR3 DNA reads TGTGCCAGCAGTTCTAGCGGGGGGAGTAGCACAGATACGCAGTATTTT.

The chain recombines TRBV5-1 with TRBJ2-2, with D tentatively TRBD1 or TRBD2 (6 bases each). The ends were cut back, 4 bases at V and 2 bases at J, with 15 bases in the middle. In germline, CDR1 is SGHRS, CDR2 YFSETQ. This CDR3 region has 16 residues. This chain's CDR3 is CASSAAGGLNTGELFF. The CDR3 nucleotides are TGCGCCAGCAGCGCGGCCGGGGGCTTAAACACCGGGGAGCTGTTTTTT.

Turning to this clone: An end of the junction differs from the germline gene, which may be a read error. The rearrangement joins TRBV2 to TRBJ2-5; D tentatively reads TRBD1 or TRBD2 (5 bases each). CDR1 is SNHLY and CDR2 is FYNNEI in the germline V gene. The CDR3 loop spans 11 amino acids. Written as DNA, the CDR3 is TGTGCCAGCGGTGACCGAGGGGCCCAGTACTTC. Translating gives CASGDRGAQYF.

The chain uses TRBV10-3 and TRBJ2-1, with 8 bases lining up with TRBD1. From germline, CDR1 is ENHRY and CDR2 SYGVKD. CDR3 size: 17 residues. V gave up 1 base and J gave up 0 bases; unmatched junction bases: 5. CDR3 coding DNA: TGTGCCATCAGTGAGTACTACAGGGGGAGCTCCTACAATGAGCAGTTCTTC. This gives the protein CAISEYYRGSSYNEQFF.

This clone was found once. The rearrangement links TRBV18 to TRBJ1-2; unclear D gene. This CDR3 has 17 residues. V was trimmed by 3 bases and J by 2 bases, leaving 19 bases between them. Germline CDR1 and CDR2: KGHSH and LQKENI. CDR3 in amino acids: CASSPLFTAAVNYGYTF. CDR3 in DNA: TGTGCCAGCTCACCTCTCTTCACGGCAGCAGTAAACTATGGCTACACCTTC.

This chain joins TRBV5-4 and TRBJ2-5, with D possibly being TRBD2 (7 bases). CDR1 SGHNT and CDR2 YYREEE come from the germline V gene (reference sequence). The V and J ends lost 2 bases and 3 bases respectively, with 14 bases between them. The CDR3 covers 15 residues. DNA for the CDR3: TGTGCCAGCAGCTTAAGAGGGGGGGCGAAAGAGACCCAGTACTTC. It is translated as CASSLRGGAKETQYF.

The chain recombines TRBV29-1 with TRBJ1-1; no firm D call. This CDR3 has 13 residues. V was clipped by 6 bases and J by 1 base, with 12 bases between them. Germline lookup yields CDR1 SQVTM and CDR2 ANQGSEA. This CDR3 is CSVALLTNTEAFF. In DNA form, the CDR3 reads TGCAGCGTCGCCCTCCTGACGAACACTGAAGCTTTCTTT.